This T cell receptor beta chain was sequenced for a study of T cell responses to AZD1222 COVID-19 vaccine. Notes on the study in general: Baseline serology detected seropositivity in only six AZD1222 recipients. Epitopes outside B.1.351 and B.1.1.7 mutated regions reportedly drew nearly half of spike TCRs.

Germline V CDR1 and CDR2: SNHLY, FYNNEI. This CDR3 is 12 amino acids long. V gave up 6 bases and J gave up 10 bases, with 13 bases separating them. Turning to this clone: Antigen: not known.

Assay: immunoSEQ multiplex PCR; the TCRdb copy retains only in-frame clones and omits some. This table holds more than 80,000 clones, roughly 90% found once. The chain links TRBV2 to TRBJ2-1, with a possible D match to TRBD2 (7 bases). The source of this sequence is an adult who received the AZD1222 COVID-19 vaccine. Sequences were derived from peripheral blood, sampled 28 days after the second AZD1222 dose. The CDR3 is CASSGGPMEQFF. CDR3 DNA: TGTGCCAGCAGCGGGGGGCCCATGGAGCAGTTCTTC.